This T cell receptor (beta chain) originates from a study of shared clonotypes between healthy human individuals. Profiling relied on immunoSEQ multiplex PCR, and the TCRdb table lists in-frame clones only, not all of them. The table shows just under 350,000 clones, with 73% occurring only once. V lost 4 bases and J lost 5, with 17 bases in between. The CDR3 runs to 14 residues. Germline CDR1 SQVTM, CDR2 ANQGSEA. The chain recombines TRBV29-1 with TRBJ1-2, with no clear D. This sequence originates from a man under 40 in good health. The sequenced sample was memory CD4+ T cells sorted from blood. Subset specified: CD45RA-negative fraction. The CDR3 reads CSVAGNTPSYGYTF. CDR3 DNA sequence: TGCAGCGTTGCCGGGAACACCCCTTCATATGGCTACACCTTC.